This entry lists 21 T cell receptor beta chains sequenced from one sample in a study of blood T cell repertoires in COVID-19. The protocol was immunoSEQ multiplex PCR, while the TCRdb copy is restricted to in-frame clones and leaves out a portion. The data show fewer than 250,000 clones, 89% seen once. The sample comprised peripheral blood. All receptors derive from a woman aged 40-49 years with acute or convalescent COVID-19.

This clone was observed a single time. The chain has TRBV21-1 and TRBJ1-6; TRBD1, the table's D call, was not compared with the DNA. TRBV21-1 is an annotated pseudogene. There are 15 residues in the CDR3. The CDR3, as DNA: TGTGCCAGCAGCAAAGGACAGGGGGGGAATTCACCCCTCCACTTT. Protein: CASSKGQGGNSPLHF.

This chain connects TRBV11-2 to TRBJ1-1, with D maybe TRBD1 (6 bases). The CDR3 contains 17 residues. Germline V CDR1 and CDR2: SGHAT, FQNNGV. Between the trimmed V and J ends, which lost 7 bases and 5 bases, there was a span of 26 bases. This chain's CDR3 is CASTLPPGQTVRTEAFF. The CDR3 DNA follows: TGTGCCAGCACCCTCCCCCCCGGACAGACTGTTCGGACTGAAGCTTTCTTT.

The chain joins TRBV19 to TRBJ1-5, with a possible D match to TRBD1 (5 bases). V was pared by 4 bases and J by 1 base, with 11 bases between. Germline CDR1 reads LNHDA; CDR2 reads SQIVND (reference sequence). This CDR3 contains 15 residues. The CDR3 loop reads CASSTLGLSNQPQHF. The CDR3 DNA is TGTGCCAGTAGTACCCTGGGACTCAGCAATCAGCCCCAGCATTTT.

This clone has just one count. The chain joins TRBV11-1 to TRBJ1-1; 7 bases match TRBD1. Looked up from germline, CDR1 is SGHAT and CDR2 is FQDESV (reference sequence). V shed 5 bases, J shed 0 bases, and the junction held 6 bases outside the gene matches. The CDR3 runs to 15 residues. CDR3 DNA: TGTGCCAGCAGCCGATCCGGGACAGTGAACACTGAAGCTTTCTTT. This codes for CASSRSGTVNTEAFF.

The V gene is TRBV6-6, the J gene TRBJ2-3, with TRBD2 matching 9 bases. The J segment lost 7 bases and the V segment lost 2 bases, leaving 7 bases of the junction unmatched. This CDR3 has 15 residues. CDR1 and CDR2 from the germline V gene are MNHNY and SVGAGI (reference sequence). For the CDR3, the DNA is TGTGCCAGCAGTTACGGCGGGGGGGCTGCGAATACGCAGTATTTT. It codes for CASSYGGGAANTQYF.

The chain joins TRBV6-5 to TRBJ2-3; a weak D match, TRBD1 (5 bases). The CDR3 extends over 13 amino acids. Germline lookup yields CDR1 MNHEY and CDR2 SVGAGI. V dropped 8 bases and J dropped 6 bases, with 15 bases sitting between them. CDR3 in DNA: TGTGCCAGCCTCGGACAAAGTCTGGATACGCAGTATTTT. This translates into CASLGQSLDTQYF.

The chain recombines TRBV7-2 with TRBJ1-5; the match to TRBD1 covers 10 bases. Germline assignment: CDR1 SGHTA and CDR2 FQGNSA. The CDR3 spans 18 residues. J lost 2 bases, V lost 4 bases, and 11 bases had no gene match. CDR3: CASSSRDRGLVGNQPQHF. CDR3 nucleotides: TGTGCCAGCAGCTCCAGGGACAGGGGATTAGTTGGCAATCAGCCCCAGCATTTT.

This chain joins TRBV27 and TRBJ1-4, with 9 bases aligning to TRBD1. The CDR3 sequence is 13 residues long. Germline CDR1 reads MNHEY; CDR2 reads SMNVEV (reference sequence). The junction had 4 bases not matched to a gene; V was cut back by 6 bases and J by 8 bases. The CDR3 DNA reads TGTGCCAGCAGGGGACAGGGTAACGAAAAACTGTTTTTT. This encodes CASRGQGNEKLFF.

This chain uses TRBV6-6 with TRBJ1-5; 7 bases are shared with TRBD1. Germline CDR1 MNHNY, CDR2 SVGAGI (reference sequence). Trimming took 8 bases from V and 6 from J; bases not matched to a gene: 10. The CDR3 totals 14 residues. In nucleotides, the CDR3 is TGTGCCAGCGGATCTTACAGGGGAATTCAGCCCCAGCATTTT. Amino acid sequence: CASGSYRGIQPQHF.

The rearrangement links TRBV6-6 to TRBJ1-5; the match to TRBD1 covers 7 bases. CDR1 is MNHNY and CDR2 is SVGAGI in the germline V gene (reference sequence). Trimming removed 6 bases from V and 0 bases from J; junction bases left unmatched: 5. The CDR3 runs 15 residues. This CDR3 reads CASRLPGGSNQPQHF. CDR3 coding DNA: TGTGCCAGCAGGCTACCAGGGGGTAGCAATCAGCCCCAGCATTTT.

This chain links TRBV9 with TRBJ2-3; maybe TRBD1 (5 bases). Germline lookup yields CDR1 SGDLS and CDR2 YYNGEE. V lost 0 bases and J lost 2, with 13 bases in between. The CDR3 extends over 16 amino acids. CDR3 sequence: CASSVAVRQPTDTQYF. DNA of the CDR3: TGTGCCAGCAGCGTAGCAGTGAGACAGCCCACAGATACGCAGTATTTT.

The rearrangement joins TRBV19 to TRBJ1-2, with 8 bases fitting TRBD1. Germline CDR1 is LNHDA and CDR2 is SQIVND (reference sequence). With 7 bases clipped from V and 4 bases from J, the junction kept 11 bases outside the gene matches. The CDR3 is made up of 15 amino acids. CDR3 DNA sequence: TGTGCCAGTACCAAGGACAGGGTGGGGCCCTATGGCTACACCTTC. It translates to CASTKDRVGPYGYTF.

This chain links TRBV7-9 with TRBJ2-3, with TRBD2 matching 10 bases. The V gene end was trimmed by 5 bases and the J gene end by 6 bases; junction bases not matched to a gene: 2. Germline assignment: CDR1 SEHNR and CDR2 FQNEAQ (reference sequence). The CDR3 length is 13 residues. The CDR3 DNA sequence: TGTGCCAGCAGCCAGACTAGCGGGGATACGCAGTATTTT. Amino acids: CASSQTSGDTQYF. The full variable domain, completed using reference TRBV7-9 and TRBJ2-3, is DTGVSQNPRHKITKRGQNVTFRCDPISEHNRLYWYRQTLGQGPEFLTYFQNEAQLEKSRLLSDRFSAERPKGSFSTLEIQRTEQGDSAMYLCASSQTSGDTQYFGPGTRLTVL.

CDR3: CASSWDRAQPQHF. CDR3 sequence (DNA): TGTGCCAGCAGCTGGGACAGGGCTCAGCCCCAGCATTTT. The rearrangement links TRBV7-6 to TRBJ1-5; 9 nucleotides align to TRBD1. V shed 4 bases, J shed 6 bases, and the junction held 1 base outside the gene matches. The CDR3 consists of 13 residues. The germline V gene encodes CDR1 SGHVS and CDR2 FNYEAQ.

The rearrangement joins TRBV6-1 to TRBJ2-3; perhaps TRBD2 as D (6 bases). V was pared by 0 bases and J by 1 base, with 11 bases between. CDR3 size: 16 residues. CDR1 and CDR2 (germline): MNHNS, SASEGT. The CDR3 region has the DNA TGTGCCAGCAGTGAAGCCAATAGCGGCGGCACAGATACGCAGTATTTT. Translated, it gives CASSEANSGGTDTQYF.

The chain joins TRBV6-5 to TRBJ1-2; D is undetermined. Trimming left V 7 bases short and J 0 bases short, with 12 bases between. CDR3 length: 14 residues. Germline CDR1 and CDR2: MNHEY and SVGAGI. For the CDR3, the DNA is TGTGCCAGCATCCGTGGTGGCACTAACTATGGCTACACCTTC. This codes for CASIRGGTNYGYTF.

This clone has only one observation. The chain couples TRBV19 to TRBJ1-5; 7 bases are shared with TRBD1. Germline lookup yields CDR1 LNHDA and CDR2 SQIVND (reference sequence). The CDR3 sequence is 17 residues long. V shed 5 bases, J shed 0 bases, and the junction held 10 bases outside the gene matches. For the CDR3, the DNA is TGTGCCAGTAGTTCCTCAGACAGGGTTTATAGCAATCAGCCCCAGCATTTT. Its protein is CASSSSDRVYSNQPQHF.

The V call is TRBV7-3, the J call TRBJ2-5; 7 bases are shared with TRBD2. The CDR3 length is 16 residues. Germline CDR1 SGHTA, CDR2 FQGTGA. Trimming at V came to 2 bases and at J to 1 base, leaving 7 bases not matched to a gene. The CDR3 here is CASSLFGGGIQETQYF. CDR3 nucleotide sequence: TGTGCCAGCAGCTTATTTGGGGGGGGGATCCAAGAGACCCAGTACTTC.

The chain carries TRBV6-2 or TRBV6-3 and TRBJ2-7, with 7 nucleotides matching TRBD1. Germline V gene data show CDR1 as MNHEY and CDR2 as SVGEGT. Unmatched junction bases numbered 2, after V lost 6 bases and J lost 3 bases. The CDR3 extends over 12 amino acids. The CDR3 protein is CASSRTGYEQYV. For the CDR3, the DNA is TGTGCCAGCAGCCGGACAGGCTACGAGCAGTACGTC.

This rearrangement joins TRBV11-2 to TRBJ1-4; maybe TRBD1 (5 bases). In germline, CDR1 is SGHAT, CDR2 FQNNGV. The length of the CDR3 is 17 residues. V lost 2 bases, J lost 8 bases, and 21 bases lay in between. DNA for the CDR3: TGTGCCAGCAGCTTAAGGAGGGACCCAGGGCCGAGCGAAAAACTGTTTTTT. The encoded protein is CASSLRRDPGPSEKLFF.

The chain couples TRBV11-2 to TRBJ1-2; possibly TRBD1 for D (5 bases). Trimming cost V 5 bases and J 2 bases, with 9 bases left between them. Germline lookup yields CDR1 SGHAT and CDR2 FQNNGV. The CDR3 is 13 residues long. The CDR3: CASSAQANYGYTF. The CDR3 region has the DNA TGTGCCAGCAGCGCACAGGCGAACTATGGCTACACCTTC.